The 3 T cell receptor beta chains below were found in one sample sequenced in a study of blood T cell repertoires in COVID-19. Some clones are missing from TCRdb's copy, which holds only in-frame ones; the method was immunoSEQ multiplex PCR. The sample lists hundreds of thousands of clones, 70% to 90% seen once, with less than 3.5% in the top ten. Input material: peripheral blood. Every receptor here comes from a woman between 25 and 40 years old with COVID-19, enrolled during active disease.

This sequence joins TRBV6-5 and TRBJ1-5, with 7 bases fitting TRBD1. Germline V gene lookup returns CDR1 MNHEY and CDR2 SVGAGI. The V gene end was trimmed by 0 bases and the J gene end by 8 bases; junction bases not matched to a gene: 10. The CDR3 runs 16 residues. The CDR3 sequence: CASSYSGGPRVEPQHF. The CDR3, as DNA: TGTGCCAGCAGTTACTCAGGGGGCCCAAGGGTTGAGCCCCAGCATTTT.

V is TRBV9 and J is TRBJ1-1, with D possibly being TRBD1 (5 bases). This CDR3 contains 15 residues. The germline gives CDR1 SGDLS, CDR2 YYNGEE. V shed 2 bases and J shed 0 bases, with 11 bases lying between them. For the CDR3, the DNA is TGTGCCAGCAGCGTCCACGGAGGGGTGAACACTGAAGCTTTCTTT. This encodes CASSVHGGVNTEAFF.

The chain couples TRBV24-1 to TRBJ1-2, with TRBD1 as a possible D gene (6 bases). The CDR3 is 13 amino acids. Trimming took off 4 bases at V and 8 bases at J, with 13 bases between the two ends. Germline V CDR1 and CDR2: KGHDR, SFDVKD. DNA of the CDR3: TGTGCCACCAGTGAATCACAGGGATCGGGCTACACCTTC. This gives the protein CATSESQGSGYTF.